These 16 T cell receptor beta chains originate from one sample sequenced in a study of technical replicates of blood from a handful of donors. Only in-frame clones appear in the TCRdb table, and some are missing; sequencing was by immunoSEQ multiplex PCR. The profile shows tens of thousands of clones, around 96% of them singletons. Sequencing input: T cells isolated from PBMCs. All receptors derive from a human donor in good health.

This clone was detected a few times. The J gene is TRBJ1-1, the V gene TRBV5-1; D might be TRBD1 (6 bases). V was trimmed by 0 bases and J by 3 bases, leaving 12 bases between them. The CDR3 is 15 amino acids. Germline CDR1 is SGHRS and CDR2 is YFSETQ. This chain's CDR3 is CASSLGAGADTEAFF. DNA of the CDR3: TGCGCCAGCAGCTTGGGTGCAGGGGCGGACACTGAAGCTTTCTTT.

The chain employs TRBV19 and TRBJ2-7, with D maybe TRBD1 (6 bases). Germline V gene sequence: CDR1 LNHDA, CDR2 SQIVND (reference sequence). CDR3 length equals 14 residues. Deletions cut 3 bases from V and 7 bases from J, with 16 bases between. In nucleotides, the CDR3 is TGTGCCAGTAGTATCAGGGCAGGGGCGTGGGAGCAGTACTTC. Its protein product is CASSIRAGAWEQYF.

J is TRBJ2-7 and V is TRBV30, with a possible D match to TRBD2 (6 bases). V lost 2 bases and J 3 bases, leaving 14 bases between the germline ends. Germline V gives CDR1 GTSNPN, CDR2 SVGIG (reference sequence). This CDR3 has 14 amino acids. The CDR3 sequence: CAWSLGSGFYEQYF. In DNA, the CDR3 is TGTGCCTGGAGTCTCGGGAGCGGGTTCTACGAGCAGTACTTC. Looking up the rest from reference TRBV30 and TRBJ2-7 gives the full variable domain: SQTIHQWPATLVQPVGSPLSLECTVEGTSNPNLYWYRQAAGRGLQLLFYSVGIGQISSEVPQNLSASRPQDRQFILSSKKLLLSDSGFYLCAWSLGSGFYEQYFGPGTRLTVT.

V and J are TRBV19 and TRBJ1-5; weak D call: TRBD1 (6 bases). The CDR3 is 15 amino acids. Trimming pared 7 bases from V and 7 bases from J, leaving 20 bases between. From germline, CDR1 is LNHDA and CDR2 SQIVND (reference sequence). The CDR3 nucleotides are TGTGCCAGTACCCTCAGGGGAGGGGGAAACCAGCCCCAGCATTTT. The encoded protein is CASTLRGGGNQPQHF.

The chain joins TRBV7-6 to TRBJ2-7; TRBD1 matches at 12 bases. This CDR3 contains 16 residues. Germline CDR1 SGHVS, CDR2 FNYEAQ. Trimming removed 5 bases from V and 6 bases from J; junction bases left unmatched: 11. The CDR3 protein is CASSPHRDRGLIEQYF. Here the CDR3 DNA reads TGTGCCAGCAGCCCTCACCGGGACAGGGGGCTCATCGAGCAGTACTTC. The full variable domain, rest sourced from reference TRBV7-6 and TRBJ2-7, is GAGVSQSPRYKVTKRGQDVALRCDPISGHVSLYWYRQALGQGPEFLTYFNYEAQQDKSGLPNDRFSAERPEGSISTLTIQRTEQRDSAMYRCASSPHRDRGLIEQYFGPGTRLTVT.

This clone occurred once. The chain employs TRBV14 and TRBJ2-5; a weak D match, TRBD1 (6 bases). Germline CDR1 SGHDN, CDR2 FVKESK. The germline V and J ends were trimmed by 3 bases and 4 bases, with 6 bases remaining between them. The CDR3 runs to 12 residues. The CDR3 loop reads CASSQGAETQYF. CDR3 sequence (DNA): TGTGCCAGCAGCCAGGGGGCAGAGACCCAGTACTTC.

The chain is built from TRBV2 and TRBJ2-2; D might be TRBD2 (6 bases). The CDR3 totals 15 residues. V gave up 10 bases and J gave up 3 bases, with 18 bases separating them. Germline loops: CDR1 SNHLY, CDR2 FYNNEI. CDR3 residues: CATRRGSSDTGELFF. In DNA form, the CDR3 reads TGTGCCACCCGGCGGGGAAGCAGCGACACCGGGGAGCTGTTTTTT.

This rearrangement joins TRBV10-3 to TRBJ2-3, with 9 bases identical to TRBD1. Looked up from germline, CDR1 is ENHRY and CDR2 is SYGVKD. The CDR3 loop spans 15 amino acids. The J segment lost 4 bases and the V segment lost 6 bases, leaving 8 bases of the junction unmatched. CDR3 amino acids: CAIRGSGQGPDTQYF. The DNA of the CDR3 is TGTGCCATCAGAGGTTCGGGACAGGGTCCAGATACGCAGTATTTT.

The gene calls are TRBV4-3 and TRBJ1-5; 7 nucleotides line up with TRBD1. From germline, CDR1 is LGHNA and CDR2 YSLEER. The CDR3 consists of 14 residues. After removal of 2 bases from V and 7 bases from J, the junction contained 5 bases not matched to a gene. For the CDR3, the DNA is TGCGCCAGCAGCCAATTCAGGGGGAACCAGCCCCAGCATTTT. Protein product: CASSQFRGNQPQHF.

Only one count was recorded for this clone. The V and J genes are TRBV28 and TRBJ1-4, with TRBD1 as a possible D gene (6 bases). V lost 2 bases and J lost 10, with 14 bases in between. The germline gives CDR1 MDHEN, CDR2 SYDVKM. This CDR3 comprises 14 residues. In DNA form, the CDR3 reads TGTGCCAGCAGTTTAACCCGCCGAGGGGGAAAACTGTTTTTT. Translating gives CASSLTRRGGKLFF.

This clone was observed a few times. The V call is TRBV14, the J call TRBJ1-5; TRBD1 aligns across 9 bases. V trimming: 4 bases; J trimming: 5 bases; junction bases outside the gene matches: 9. This CDR3 region has 16 residues. The germline CDR1 and CDR2 sequences are SGHDN and FVKESK. CDR3 bases: TGTGCCAGCAGCCTTCGATTACAGGGGGCCGATCAGCCCCAGCATTTT. It specifies CASSLRLQGADQPQHF. The whole variable domain, remainder taken from reference TRBV14 and TRBJ1-5, is EAGVTQFPSHSVIEKGQTVTLRCDPISGHDNLYWYRRVMGKEIKFLLHFVKESKQDESGMPNNRFLAERTGGTYSTLKVQPAELEDSGVYFCASSLRLQGADQPQHFGDGTRLSIL.

The rearrangement joins TRBV7-2 to TRBJ1-5, with D perhaps matching TRBD1 (6 bases). The CDR3 is made up of 15 amino acids. Germline lookup yields CDR1 SGHTA and CDR2 FQGNSA. V was pared by 2 bases and J by 3 bases, with 11 bases between. The CDR3 bases are TGTGCCAGCAGCTTACCCAGGGGCCACAATCAGCCCCAGCATTTT. This gives the protein CASSLPRGHNQPQHF.

This chain uses TRBV7-2 with TRBJ2-1; 14 bases match TRBD2. V was clipped by 4 bases and J by 7 bases; unmatched bases: 3. Germline V CDR1 and CDR2: SGHTA, FQGNSA. The CDR3 totals 15 residues. For the CDR3, the DNA is TGTGCCAGCAGCTCCCGACTAGCGGGAGGGAATGAGCAGTTCTTC. Protein sequence: CASSSRLAGGNEQFF.

The chain couples TRBV5-6 to TRBJ2-1; 9 bases line up with TRBD2. Germline CDR1 SGHDT, CDR2 YYEEEE. V lost 0 bases to trimming and J lost 6 bases; unmatched junction nucleotides: 4. This CDR3 spans 15 amino acids. The CDR3 sequence is CASSLASGIVNEQFF. The DNA of the CDR3 is TGTGCCAGCAGCTTGGCTAGCGGGATAGTCAATGAGCAGTTCTTC. Full variable domain (outside the CDR3, taken from reference TRBV5-6 and TRBJ2-1): DAGVTQSPTHLIKTRGQQVTLRCSPKSGHDTVSWYQQALGQGPQFIFQYYEEEERQRGNFPDRFSGHQFPNYSSELNVNALLLGDSALYLCASSLASGIVNEQFFGPGTRLTVL.

The rearrangement joins TRBV7-3 to TRBJ2-1; D possibly corresponds to TRBD2 (6 bases). V was clipped by 0 bases and J by 3 bases, with 24 bases between them. Germline V CDR1 and CDR2: SGHTA, FQGTGA. This CDR3 contains 20 residues. In DNA form, the CDR3 reads TGTGCCAGCAGCTTAACCGTGAAGCGGACCGGGACTGCCGACTACAATGAGCAGTTCTTC. It translates to CASSLTVKRTGTADYNEQFF.

The V gene is TRBV9, the J gene TRBJ1-1, with 10 bases aligning to TRBD1. V shed 0 bases, J shed 4 bases, and the junction held 6 bases outside the gene matches. Germline V lookup: CDR1 SGDLS, CDR2 YYNGEE. The CDR3 has 16 residues. CDR3 in DNA: TGTGCCAGCAGCGTAGCCCGACAGGGGGCAGGCACTGAAGCTTTCTTT. This sequence encodes CASSVARQGAGTEAFF.